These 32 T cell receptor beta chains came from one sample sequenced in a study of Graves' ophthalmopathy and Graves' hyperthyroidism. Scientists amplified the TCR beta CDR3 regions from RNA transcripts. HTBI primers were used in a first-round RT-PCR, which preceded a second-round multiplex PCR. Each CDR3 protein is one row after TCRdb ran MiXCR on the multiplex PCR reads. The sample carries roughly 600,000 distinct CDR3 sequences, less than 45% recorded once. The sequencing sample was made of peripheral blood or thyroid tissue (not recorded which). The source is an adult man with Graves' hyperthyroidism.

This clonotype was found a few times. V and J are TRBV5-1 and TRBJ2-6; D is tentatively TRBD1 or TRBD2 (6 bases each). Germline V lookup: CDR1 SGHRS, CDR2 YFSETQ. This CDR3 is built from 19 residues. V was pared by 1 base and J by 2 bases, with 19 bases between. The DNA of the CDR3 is TGCGCCAGCAGCTTGTATGGAGGTCAGGGGAGGACTGGGGCCAACGTCCTGACTTTC. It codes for CASSLYGGQGRTGANVLTF.

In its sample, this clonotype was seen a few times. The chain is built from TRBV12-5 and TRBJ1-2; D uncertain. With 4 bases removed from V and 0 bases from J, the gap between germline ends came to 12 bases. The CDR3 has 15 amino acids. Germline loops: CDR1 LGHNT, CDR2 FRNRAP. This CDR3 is CASGSHDPANYGYTF. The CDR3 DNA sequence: TGTGCTAGTGGTTCCCACGACCCAGCTAACTATGGCTACACCTTC. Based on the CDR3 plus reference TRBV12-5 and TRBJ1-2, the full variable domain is DARVTQTPRHKVTEMGQEVTMRCQPILGHNTVFWYRQTMMQGLELLAYFRNRAPLDDSGMPKDRFSAEMPDATLATLKIQPSEPRDSAVYFCASGSHDPANYGYTFGSGTRLTVV.

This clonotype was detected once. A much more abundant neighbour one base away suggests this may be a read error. CDR3 DNA sequence: TGTGCCAGCAGTCTTGGGACTAGCGACTTCTACGAGCAGTACTTC. The encoded protein is CASSLGTSDFYEQYF. The V call is TRBV7-9, the J call TRBJ2-7, with 10 nucleotides matching TRBD2. Germline V lookup: CDR1 SEHNR, CDR2 FQNEAQ (reference sequence). The trim removed 6 bases at V and 3 bases at J, leaving 8 bases unmatched. The CDR3 length is 15 residues. The full variable domain, its missing parts supplied by reference TRBV7-9 and TRBJ2-7, is DTGVSQNPRHKITKRGQNVTFRCDPISEHNRLYWYRQTLGQGPEFLTYFQNEAQLEKSRLLSDRFSAERPKGSFSTLEIQRTEQGDSAMYLCASSLGTSDFYEQYFGPGTRLTVT.

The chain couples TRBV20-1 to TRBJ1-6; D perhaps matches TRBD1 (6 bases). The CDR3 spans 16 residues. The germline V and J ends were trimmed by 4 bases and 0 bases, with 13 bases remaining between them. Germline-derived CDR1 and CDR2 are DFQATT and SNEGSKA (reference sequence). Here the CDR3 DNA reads TGCAGTGCTATTCCAGGGGTGGGCTCCTATAATTCACCCCTCCACTTT. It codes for CSAIPGVGSYNSPLHF.

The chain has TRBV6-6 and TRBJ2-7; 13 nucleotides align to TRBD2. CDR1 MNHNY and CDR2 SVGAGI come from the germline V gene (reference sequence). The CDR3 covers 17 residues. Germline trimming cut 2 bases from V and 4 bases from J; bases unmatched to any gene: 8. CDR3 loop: CASSYNQAGLAGYEQYF. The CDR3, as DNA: TGTGCCAGCAGTTACAATCAAGCGGGACTAGCGGGATACGAGCAGTACTTC.

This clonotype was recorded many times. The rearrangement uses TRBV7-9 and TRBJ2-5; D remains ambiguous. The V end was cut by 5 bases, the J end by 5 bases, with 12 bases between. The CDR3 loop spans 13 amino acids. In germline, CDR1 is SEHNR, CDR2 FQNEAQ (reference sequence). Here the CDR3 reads CASSPSRSETQYF. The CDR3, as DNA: TGTGCCAGCAGCCCTTCCCGGTCGGAGACCCAGTACTTC.

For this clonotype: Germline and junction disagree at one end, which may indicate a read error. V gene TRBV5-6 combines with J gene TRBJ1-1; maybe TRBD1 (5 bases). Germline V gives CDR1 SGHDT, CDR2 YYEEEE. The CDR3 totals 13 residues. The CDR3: CASSWGINTEASF. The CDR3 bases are TGTGCCAGCAGCTGGGGGATCAACACTGAAGCTTCCTTT.

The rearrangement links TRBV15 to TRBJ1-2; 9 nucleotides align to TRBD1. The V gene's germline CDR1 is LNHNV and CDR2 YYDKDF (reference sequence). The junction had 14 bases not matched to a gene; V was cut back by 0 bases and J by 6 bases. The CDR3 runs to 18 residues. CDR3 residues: CATSRDSGTGTGSDGYTF. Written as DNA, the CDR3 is TGTGCCACCAGCAGAGATTCGGGAACCGGGACAGGGTCAGATGGCTACACCTTC. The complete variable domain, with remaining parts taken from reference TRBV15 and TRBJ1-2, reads DAMVIQNPRYQVTQFGKPVTLSCSQTLNHNVMYWYQQKSSQAPKLLFHYYDKDFNNEADTPDNFQSRRPNTSFCFLDIRSPGLGDTAMYLCATSRDSGTGTGSDGYTFGSGTRLTVV.

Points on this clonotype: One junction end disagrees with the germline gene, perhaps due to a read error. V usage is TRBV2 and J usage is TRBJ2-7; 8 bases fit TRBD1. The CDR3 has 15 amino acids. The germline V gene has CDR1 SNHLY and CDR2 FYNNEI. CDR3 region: CASSANQGARYERYF. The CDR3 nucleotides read TGTGCCAGCAGTGCAAATCAGGGGGCTCGGTACGAGCGGTACTTC.

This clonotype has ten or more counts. CDR3 amino acids: CASSDRRGNEKLFF. Written as DNA, the CDR3 is TGTGCCAGCAGTGATAGGAGGGGTAATGAAAAACTGTTTTTT. This chain joins TRBV2 and TRBJ1-4, with D perhaps matching TRBD1 (5 bases). Germline loops: CDR1 SNHLY, CDR2 FYNNEI. This CDR3 has 14 residues. V shed 3 bases and J shed 4 bases, with 9 bases lying between them. The entire variable domain, with the rest obtained from reference TRBV2 and TRBJ1-4, is as follows: EPEVTQTPSHQVTQMGQEVILRCVPISNHLYFYWYRQILGQKVEFLVSFYNNEISEKSEIFDDQFSVERPDGSNFTLKIRSTKLEDSAMYFCASSDRRGNEKLFFGSGTQLSVL.

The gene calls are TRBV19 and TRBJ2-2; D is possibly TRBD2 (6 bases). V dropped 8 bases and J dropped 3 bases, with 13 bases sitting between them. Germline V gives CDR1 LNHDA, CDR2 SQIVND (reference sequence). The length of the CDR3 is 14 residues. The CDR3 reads CASRREMDTGELFF. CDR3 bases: TGTGCCAGTCGCCGGGAGATGGACACCGGGGAGCTGTTTTTT. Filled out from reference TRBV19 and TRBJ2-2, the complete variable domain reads DGGITQSPKYLFRKEGQNVTLSCEQNLNHDAMYWYRQDPGQGLRLIYYSQIVNDFQKGDIAEGYSVSREKKESFPLTVTSAQKNPTAFYLCASRREMDTGELFFGEGSRLTVL.

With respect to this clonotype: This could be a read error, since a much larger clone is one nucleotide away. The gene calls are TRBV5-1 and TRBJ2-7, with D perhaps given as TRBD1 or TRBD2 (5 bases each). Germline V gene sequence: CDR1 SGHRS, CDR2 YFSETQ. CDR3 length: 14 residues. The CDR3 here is CAGSIRDGTYEQYF. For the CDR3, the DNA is TGCGCCGGCAGCATCCGGGACGGAACCTACGAGCAGTACTTC.

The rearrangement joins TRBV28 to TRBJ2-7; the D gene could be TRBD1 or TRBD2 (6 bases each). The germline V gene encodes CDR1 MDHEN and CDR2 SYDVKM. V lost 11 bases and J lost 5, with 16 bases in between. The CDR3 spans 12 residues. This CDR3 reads CAGGPYGDEQYF. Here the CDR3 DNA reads TGTGCCGGGGGGCCCTACGGCGACGAGCAGTACTTC.

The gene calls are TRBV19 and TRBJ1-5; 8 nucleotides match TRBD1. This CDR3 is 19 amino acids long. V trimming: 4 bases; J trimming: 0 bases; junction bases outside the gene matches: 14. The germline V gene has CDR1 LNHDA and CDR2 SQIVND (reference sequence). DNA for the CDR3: TGTGCCAGTAGTAGGTCCCGGCAGGGGGCAGGGTATAGCAATCAGCCCCAGCATTTT. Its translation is CASSRSRQGAGYSNQPQHF.

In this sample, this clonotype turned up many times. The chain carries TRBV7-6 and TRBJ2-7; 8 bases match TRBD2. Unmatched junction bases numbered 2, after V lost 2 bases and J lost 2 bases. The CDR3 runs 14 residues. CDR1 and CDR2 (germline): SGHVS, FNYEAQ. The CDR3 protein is CASSLSGRAYEQYF. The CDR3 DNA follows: TGTGCCAGCAGCTTATCCGGGAGGGCCTACGAGCAGTACTTC.

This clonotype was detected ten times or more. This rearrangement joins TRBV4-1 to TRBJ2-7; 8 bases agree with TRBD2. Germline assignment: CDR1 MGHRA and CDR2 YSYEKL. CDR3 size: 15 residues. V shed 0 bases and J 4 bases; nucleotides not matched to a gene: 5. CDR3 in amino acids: CASSQDRTSWYEQYF. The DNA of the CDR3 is TGCGCCAGCAGCCAAGATCGGACTAGCTGGTACGAGCAGTACTTC.

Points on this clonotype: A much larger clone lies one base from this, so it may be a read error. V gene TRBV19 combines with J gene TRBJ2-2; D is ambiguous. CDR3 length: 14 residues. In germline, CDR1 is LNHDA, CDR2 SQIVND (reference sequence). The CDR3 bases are TGTGCCAGTAGCTCCACCCGGTACACCGAGGAGCTGTTTTTT. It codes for CASSSTRYTEELFF.

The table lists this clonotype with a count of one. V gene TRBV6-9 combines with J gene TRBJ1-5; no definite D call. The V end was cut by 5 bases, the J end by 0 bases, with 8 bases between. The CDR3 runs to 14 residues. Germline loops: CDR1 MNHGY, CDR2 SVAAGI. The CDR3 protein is CASSEFNSNQPQHF. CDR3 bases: TGTGCCAGCAGTGAATTTAATAGCAATCAGCCCCAGCATTTT.

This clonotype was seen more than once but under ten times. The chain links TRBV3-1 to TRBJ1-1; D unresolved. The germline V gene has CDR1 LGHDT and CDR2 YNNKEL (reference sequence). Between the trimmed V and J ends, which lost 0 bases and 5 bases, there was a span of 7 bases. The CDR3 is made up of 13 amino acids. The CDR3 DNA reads TGTGCCAGCAGCCAAGATAGGAGAACTGAAGCTTTCTTT. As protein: CASSQDRRTEAFF.

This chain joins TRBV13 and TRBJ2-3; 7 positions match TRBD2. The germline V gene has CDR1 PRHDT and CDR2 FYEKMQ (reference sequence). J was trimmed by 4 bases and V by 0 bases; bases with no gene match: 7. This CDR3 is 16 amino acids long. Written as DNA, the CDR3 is TGTGCCAGCAGCTTAGGCCCAGGGAGGGACGCAGATACGCAGTATTTT. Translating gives CASSLGPGRDADTQYF.

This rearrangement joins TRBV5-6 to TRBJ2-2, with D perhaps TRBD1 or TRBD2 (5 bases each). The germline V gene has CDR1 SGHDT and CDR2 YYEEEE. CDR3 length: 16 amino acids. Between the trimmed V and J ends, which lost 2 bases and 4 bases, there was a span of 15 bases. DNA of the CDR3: TGTGCCAGCAGCTTCCGTGGGGGAGTCAGCACCGGGGAGCTGTTTTTT. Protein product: CASSFRGGVSTGELFF.

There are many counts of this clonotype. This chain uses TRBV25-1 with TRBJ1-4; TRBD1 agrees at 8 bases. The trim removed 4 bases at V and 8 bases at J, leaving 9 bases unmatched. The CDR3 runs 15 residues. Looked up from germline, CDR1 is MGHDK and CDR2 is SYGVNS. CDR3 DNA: TGTGCCAGCAGTGGTCCCCAGGGGGCGAGGGAAAAACTGTTTTTT. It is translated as CASSGPQGAREKLFF. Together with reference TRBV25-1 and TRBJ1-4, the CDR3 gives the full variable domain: EADIYQTPRYLVIGTGKKITLECSQTMGHDKMYWYQQDPGMELHLIHYSYGVNSTEKGDLSSESTVSRIRTEHFPLTLESARPSHTSQYLCASSGPQGAREKLFFGSGTQLSVL.

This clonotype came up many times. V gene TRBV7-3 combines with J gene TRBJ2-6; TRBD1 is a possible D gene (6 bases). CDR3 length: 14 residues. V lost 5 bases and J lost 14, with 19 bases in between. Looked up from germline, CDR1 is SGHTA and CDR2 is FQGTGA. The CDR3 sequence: CASSLGHQDRFLTF. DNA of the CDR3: TGTGCCAGCAGCCTTGGACACCAGGACAGATTCCTGACTTTC. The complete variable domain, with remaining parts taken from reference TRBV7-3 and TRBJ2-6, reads GAGVSQTPSNKVTEKGKYVELRCDPISGHTALYWYRQSLGQGPEFLIYFQGTGAADDSGLPNDRFFAVRPEGSVSTLKIQRTERGDSAVYLCASSLGHQDRFLTFGAGSRLTVL.

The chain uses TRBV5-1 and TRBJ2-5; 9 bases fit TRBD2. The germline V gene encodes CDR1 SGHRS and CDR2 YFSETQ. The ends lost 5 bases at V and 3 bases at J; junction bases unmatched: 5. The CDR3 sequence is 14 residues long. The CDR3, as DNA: TGCGCCAGCAGAAATAGCGGGGGTGAAGAGACCCAGTACTTC. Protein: CASRNSGGEETQYF. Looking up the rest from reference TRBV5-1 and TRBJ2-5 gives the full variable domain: KAGVTQTPRYLIKTRGQQVTLSCSPISGHRSVSWYQQTPGQGLQFLFEYFSETQRNKGNFPGRFSGRQFSNSRSEMNVSTLELGDSALYLCASRNSGGEETQYFGPGTRLLVL.

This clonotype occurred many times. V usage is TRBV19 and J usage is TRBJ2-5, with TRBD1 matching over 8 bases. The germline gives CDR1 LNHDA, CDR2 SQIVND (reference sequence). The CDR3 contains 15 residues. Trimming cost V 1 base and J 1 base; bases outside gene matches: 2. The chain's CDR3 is CASSIGTGFQETQYF. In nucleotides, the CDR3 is TGTGCCAGTAGTATAGGGACAGGGTTCCAAGAGACCCAGTACTTC.

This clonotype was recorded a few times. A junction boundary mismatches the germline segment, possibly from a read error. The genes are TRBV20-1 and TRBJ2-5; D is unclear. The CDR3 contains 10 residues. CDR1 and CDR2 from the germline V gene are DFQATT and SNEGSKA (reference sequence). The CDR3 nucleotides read TGCGGTGCTGGCTGGGAGACCCAGTACTTC. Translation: CGAGWETQYF.

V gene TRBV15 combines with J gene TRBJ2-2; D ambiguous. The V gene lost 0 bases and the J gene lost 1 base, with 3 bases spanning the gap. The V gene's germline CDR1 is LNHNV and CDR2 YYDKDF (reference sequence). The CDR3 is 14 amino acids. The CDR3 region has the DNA TGTGCCACCAGCAGAGAATGGAACACCGGGGAGCTGTTTTTT. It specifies CATSREWNTGELFF.

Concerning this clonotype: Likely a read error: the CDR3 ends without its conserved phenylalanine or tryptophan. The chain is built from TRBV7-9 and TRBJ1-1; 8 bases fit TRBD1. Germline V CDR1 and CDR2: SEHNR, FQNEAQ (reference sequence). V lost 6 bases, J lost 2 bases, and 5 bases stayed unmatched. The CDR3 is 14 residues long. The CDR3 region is CASSSQGVNTEAFS. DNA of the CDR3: TGTGCCAGCAGTTCACAGGGGGTCAACACTGAAGCTTTCTCT.

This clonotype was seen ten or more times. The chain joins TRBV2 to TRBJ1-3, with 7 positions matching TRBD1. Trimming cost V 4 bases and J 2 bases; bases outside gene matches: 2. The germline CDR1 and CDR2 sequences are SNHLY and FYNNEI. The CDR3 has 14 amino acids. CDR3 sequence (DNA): TGTGCCAGCAGTGTCAGGGGGGCTGGAAACACCATATATTTT. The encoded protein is CASSVRGAGNTIYF.

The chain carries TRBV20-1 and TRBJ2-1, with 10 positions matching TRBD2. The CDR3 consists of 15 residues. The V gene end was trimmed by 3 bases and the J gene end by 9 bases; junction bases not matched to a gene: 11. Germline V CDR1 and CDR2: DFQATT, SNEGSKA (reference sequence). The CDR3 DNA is TGCAGTGCTAGTGTCTTTAAAGCGGGGGGGAGTGAGCAGTTCTTC. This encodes CSASVFKAGGSEQFF.

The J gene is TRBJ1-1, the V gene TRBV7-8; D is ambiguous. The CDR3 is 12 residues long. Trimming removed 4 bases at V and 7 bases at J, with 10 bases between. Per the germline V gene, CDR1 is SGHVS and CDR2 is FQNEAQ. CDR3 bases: TGTGCCAGCAGCTCGTCCGGGAGTGAAGCTTTCTTT. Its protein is CASSSSGSEAFF.

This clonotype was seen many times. The CDR3 DNA reads TGCAGCGTCCGGACAGGGATGGGCTACACCTTC. Amino acids: CSVRTGMGYTF. This chain connects TRBV29-1 to TRBJ1-2; 8 bases match TRBD1. CDR1 and CDR2 from the germline V gene are SQVTM and ANQGSEA. The CDR3 extends over 11 amino acids. J lost 8 bases, V lost 6 bases, and 5 bases had no gene match.